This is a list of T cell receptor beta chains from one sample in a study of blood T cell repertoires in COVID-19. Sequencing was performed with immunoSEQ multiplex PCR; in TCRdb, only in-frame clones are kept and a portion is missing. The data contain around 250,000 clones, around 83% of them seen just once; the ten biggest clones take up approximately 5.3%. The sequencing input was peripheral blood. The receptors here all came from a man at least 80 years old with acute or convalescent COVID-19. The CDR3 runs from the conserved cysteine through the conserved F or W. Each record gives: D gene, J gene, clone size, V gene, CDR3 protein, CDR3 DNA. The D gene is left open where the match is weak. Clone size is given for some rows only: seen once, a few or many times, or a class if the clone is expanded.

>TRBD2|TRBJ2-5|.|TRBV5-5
CASSRGLAGGQETQYF
TGTGCCAGCAGCCGGGGGCTAGCGGGCGGACAAGAGACCCAGTACTTC
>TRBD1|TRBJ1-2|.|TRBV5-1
CASSLTTSGQGPLNTF
TGCGCCAGCAGCTTGACAACTTCGGGACAGGGGCCTCTCAACACCTTC
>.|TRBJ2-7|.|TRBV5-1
CASSLGKGISSYEQYF
TGCGCCAGCAGCTTGGGTAAGGGGATAAGCTCCTACGAGCAGTACTTC
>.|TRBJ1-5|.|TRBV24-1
CATSAPGGSNQPQHF
TGTGCCACCAGTGCCCCCGGGGGGAGCAATCAGCCCCAGCATTTT
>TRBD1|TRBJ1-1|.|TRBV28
CASNHRGVDTEAFF
TGTGCCAGCAACCACAGGGGGGTAGACACTGAAGCTTTCTTT
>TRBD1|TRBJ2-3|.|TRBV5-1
CASSPGQATDTQYF
TGCGCCAGCAGCCCGGGACAGGCCACAGATACGCAGTATTTT
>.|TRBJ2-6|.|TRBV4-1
CASSQASQTDANVLTF
TGCGCCAGCAGCCAAGCTTCACAGACGGATGCCAACGTCCTGACTTTC
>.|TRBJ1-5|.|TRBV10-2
CASSKSTGNQPQHF
TGCGCCAGCAGTAAATCAACAGGCAATCAGCCCCAGCATTTT
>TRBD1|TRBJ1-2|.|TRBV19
CASSPTGTGFYGYTF
TGTGCCAGTAGCCCGACCGGGACAGGCTTCTATGGCTACACCTTC
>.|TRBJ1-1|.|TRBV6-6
CASTPPGAHTEAFF
TGTGCCAGCACGCCCCCCGGTGCCCACACTGAAGCTTTCTTT
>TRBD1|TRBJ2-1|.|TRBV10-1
CASSESKGTGPYNEQFF
TGCGCCAGCAGTGAGTCCAAGGGGACAGGGCCCTACAATGAGCAGTTCTTC
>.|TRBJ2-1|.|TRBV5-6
CASSLVRSSSYNEQFF
TGTGCCAGCAGCTTGGTTCGGTCAAGCTCCTACAATGAGCAGTTCTTC
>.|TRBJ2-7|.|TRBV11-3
CASSRNPTEEQYF
TGTGCCAGCAGCAGGAACCCGACTGAAGAGCAGTACTTC
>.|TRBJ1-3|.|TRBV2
CASSGTLGNTIYF
TGTGCCAGCAGTGGGACATTAGGAAACACCATATATTTT
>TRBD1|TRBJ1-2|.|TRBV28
CASSKGQGALGYTF
TGTGCCAGCAGCAAAGGACAGGGGGCGCTTGGCTACACCTTC
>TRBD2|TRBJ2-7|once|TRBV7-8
CASSFSGSSYEQYF
TGTGCCAGCAGCTTTAGCGGGAGCTCCTACGAGCAGTACTTC
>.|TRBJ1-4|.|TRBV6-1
CASSEKRSTNEKLFF
TGTGCCAGCAGTGAAAAGAGATCAACTAATGAAAAACTGTTTTTT
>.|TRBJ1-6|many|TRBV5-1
CASSLASSGFNSPLHF
TGCGCCAGCAGCTTGGCCAGCAGCGGTTTTAATTCACCCCTCCACTTT
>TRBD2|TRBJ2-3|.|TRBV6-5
CATLAGALDDTQYF
TGTGCCACCCTAGCGGGGGCCCTAGATGATACGCAGTATTTT
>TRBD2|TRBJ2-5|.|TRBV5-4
CASSLELAGETQYF
TGTGCCAGCAGCTTGGAGCTAGCGGGGGAGACCCAGTACTTC
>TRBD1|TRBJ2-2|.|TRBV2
CASRWDRNTGELFF
TGTGCCAGCAGGTGGGACAGGAACACCGGGGAGCTGTTTTTT
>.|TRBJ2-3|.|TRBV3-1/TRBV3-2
CASSQWGGAQYF
TGTGCCAGCAGCCAATGGGGCGGGGCGCAGTATTTT
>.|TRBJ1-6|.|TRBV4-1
CASSQEAYNSPLHF
TGCGCCAGCAGCCAAGAGGCTTATAATTCACCCCTCCACTTT
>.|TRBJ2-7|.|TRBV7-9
CASSLSSDFSFVEQYF
TGTGCCAGCAGCTTATCCTCTGACTTCTCTTTCGTGGAGCAGTACTTC
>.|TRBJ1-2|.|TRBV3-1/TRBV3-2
CASSQGEKGYTF
TGTGCCAGCAGCCAAGGTGAGAAAGGCTACACCTTC
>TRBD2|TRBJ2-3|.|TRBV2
CASSWTSGEVTDTQYF
TGTGCCAGCAGCTGGACTAGCGGAGAAGTCACAGATACGCAGTATTTT
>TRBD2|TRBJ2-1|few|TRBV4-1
CASSRGLAGVYNEQFF
TGCGCCAGCAGCCGGGGACTAGCGGGAGTATACAATGAGCAGTTCTTC
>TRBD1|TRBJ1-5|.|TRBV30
CAWSPGQGNQPQHF
TGTGCCTGGAGTCCGGGACAGGGGAATCAGCCCCAGCATTTT
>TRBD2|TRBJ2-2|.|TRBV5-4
CASSFGAGDTGELFF
TGTGCCAGCAGCTTCGGAGCGGGGGACACCGGGGAGCTGTTTTTT
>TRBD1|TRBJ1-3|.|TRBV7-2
CASSLQGAGNTIYF
TGTGCCAGCAGCCTCCAGGGGGCTGGAAACACCATATATTTT
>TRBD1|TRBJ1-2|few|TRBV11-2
CASSLAGGYNYGYTF
TGTGCCAGCAGCTTAGCAGGGGGCTATAACTATGGCTACACCTTC
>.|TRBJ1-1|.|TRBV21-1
CASTPLGQLMNTEAFF
TGTGCCAGCACCCCACTGGGCCAGCTGATGAACACTGAAGCTTTCTTT
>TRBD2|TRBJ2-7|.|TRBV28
CASSTLGGAYEQYF
TGTGCCAGCAGTACCCTGGGGGGGGCCTACGAGCAGTACTTC
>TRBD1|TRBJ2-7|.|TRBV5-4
CASSWDRKLSYEQYF
TGTGCCAGCAGCTGGGACAGGAAGCTCTCCTACGAGCAGTACTTC
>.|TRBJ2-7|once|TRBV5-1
CASSPPRSGYEQYF
TGCGCCAGCAGCCCCCCTCGATCCGGCTACGAGCAGTACTTC
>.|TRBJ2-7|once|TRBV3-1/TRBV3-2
CASSQARYEQYF
TGTGCCAGCAGCCAAGCTCGCTACGAGCAGTACTTC
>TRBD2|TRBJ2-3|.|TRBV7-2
CASSLSGTSGGVTDTQYF
TGTGCCAGCAGTCTCTCCGGGACTAGCGGGGGGGTGACAGATACGCAGTATTTT
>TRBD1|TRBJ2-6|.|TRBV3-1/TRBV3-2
CASSTLRGQGWSGANVLTF
TGTGCCAGCAGCACCCTTCGCGGACAGGGATGGTCTGGGGCCAACGTCCTGACTTTC
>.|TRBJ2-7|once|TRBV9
CASSVDGGTYEQYF
TGTGCCAGCAGCGTAGATGGCGGAACCTACGAGCAGTACTTC
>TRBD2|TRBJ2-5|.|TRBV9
CASSVVGGGAVTQYF
TGTGCCAGCAGCGTAGTTGGCGGGGGGGCCGTGACCCAGTACTTC
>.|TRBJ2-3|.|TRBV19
CASSKGDTDTQYF
TGTGCCAGTAGTAAGGGAGACACAGATACGCAGTATTTT
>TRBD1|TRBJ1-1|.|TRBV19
CASRRQGQNTEAFF
TGTGCCAGTAGGCGACAGGGACAGAACACTGAAGCTTTCTTT